This entry is about one T cell receptor beta chain. Its antigen is still unknown. The assay ran at deep level. Replicate PCRs for sorted subsets used about 200 ng DNA; this equaled around 28,000 T cell genomes. Clones were read by immunoSEQ multiplex PCR, and TCRdb kept only the in-frame ones, dropping some. The top ten hold 1.7% of the sample, which has roughly 2.1 million clones, more than 85% seen once. The sample comes from a study of shared clonotypes between healthy human individuals. General study results and limits: On the whole, naive subsets had larger estimated richness than memory subsets had.

V was cut by 1 base and J by 15 bases, with 13 bases left in between. Germline V gene sequence: CDR1 SGHNT, CDR2 YENEEA. The CDR3 runs to 12 residues. Only CD45RO-negative cells positively selected for CCR7 counted as naive CD8 cells, so terminally differentiated effector memory CD45RA+ cells were excluded. The sequence came from a man between 18 and 29 years old in good health. Some clones in this sample may be carry-over from other donors' samples. Sequenced input: naive CD8+ T cells from PBMCs. The chain recombines TRBV11-3 with TRBJ2-1, with D hard to call. CDR3 sequence reads: CASSLGGGVLFF. CDR3 sequence (DNA): TGTGCCAGCAGCTTAGGTGGCGGCGTATTGTTCTTC.